The 2 T cell receptor beta chains below all came from one sample that was sequenced in a study. Adaptor-ligated barcode primers were used to amplify TRBV12-4/TRBJ1-2 clonotypes. Using its own MiXCR run on the multiplex PCR reads, TCRdb lists one record per CDR3 protein. The sample has fewer than 650 distinct CDR3 sequences, less than 14% seen once. Sequenced sample: naive CD4+ T cells sorted from blood. The subset denotes: naive CD4+ T cells, CD4+CD45RA+CD25-. These receptor sequences come from a female donor with breast cancer.

This clonotype is classed as medium-sized. This sequence joins TRBV12-3 or TRBV12-4 and TRBJ1-2, with unresolved D. The length of the CDR3 is 13 residues. V was cut by 6 bases and J by 6 bases, with 14 bases left in between. The CDR3 nucleotides are TGTGCCAGCAGGTTGGGAACAGATCATGGCTACACCTTC. Amino acid sequence: CASRLGTDHGYTF.

This clonotype rates as large. This chain uses TRBV12-3 or TRBV12-4 with TRBJ1-2; D is ambiguous. V dropped 1 base and J dropped 10 bases, with 10 bases sitting between them. This CDR3 region has 12 residues. The CDR3 bases are TGTGCCAGCAGTTTAGGCACGAGCGTCTACACCTTC. Protein sequence: CASSLGTSVYTF.